These T cell receptor beta chains were read from a single sample in a study of CD8 T cells in ankylosing spondylitis. MiXCR, applied by TCRdb to the 5' RACE reads, yields one record per CDR3 protein. The table lists about 440,000 distinct CDR3 sequences, 17% of them singletons. What was sequenced was blood, either unsorted or a sorted T cell fraction (not recorded which). The receptors here all came from a male donor with ankylosing spondylitis. CDR3s include the opening cysteine and the closing phenylalanine or tryptophan.

TRBJ2-1	TRBV20-1	CSATRDSKYNEQFF
TRBJ2-7	TRBV7-8	CASSLQGRSYEQYF
TRBJ2-7	TRBV6-1	CASRGQGF
TRBJ2-7	TRBV20-1	CSAPGQASYEQYF
TRBJ1-2	TRBV3-1	CASSHPGRSRGGYTF
TRBJ2-7	TRBV2	CASSARGGANYEQYF
TRBJ2-3	TRBV4-3	CASSQSRPPATQYF
TRBJ2-1	TRBV20-1	CSARVQTSRSYNEQFF
TRBJ2-7	TRBV30	CALEGRTAYEQYF
TRBJ2-1	TRBV4-3	CASSQEGLAGLNEQFF
TRBJ1-6	TRBV10-2	CASSERSAGPGSPLHF
TRBJ2-2	TRBV4-1	CASSQVQSSGRSSTGELFF
TRBJ1-4	TRBV12-3/TRBV12-4	CASRAVSEKLFF
TRBJ1-4	TRBV12-3/TRBV12-4	CASSEQGAGEKLFF
TRBJ1-2	TRBV7-9	CASSSRQANYGYTF
TRBJ1-5	TRBV9	CASSVDVLRGCNQPQHF
TRBJ2-7	TRBV28	CASRQPGQASYEQYF
TRBJ2-7	TRBV6-1	CASSHRDRSGEQYF
TRBJ1-5	TRBV3-1	CASSQRDQPQHF
TRBJ2-1	TRBV12-3/TRBV12-4	CASTPSGTSVREQFF
TRBJ2-7	TRBV5-1	CASSLGGTGEEEQYF
TRBJ2-7	TRBV7-2	CASSWEWGAYEQYF
TRBJ1-2	TRBV20-1	CSARDRGSTSVLGYTF
TRBJ1-1	TRBV29-1	CSVTGGTTNSAEAFF
TRBJ2-2	TRBV9	CASSPKTGGWTGELFF
TRBJ2-5	TRBV3-1	CASSPGLALNQETQYF
TRBJ2-1	TRBV20-1	CSATSGGNNEQFF
TRBJ2-1	TRBV15	CATSASGRHYNEQFF
TRBJ1-5	TRBV12-3/TRBV12-4	CASRMRGGPADFYSNQPQHF
TRBJ2-7	TRBV28	CASRQGGKEQYF
TRBJ1-3	TRBV4-1	CASSLGGRGNTIYF
TRBJ2-1	TRBV7-9	CASSLAGTPNEQFF
TRBJ2-5	TRBV20-1	CSAPPGTGIQETQYF
TRBJ2-1	TRBV3-1	CASSRVGGSYYNEQFF
TRBJ2-7	TRBV20-1	CSAEDRGSSYEQYF
TRBJ2-7	TRBV14	CASSPISGQGNYEQYF
TRBJ1-3	TRBV12-3/TRBV12-4	CAGSLRLDGSGNTIYF
TRBJ2-2	TRBV2	CASSGDQYTGELFF
TRBJ2-2	TRBV7-3	CASSLTTGTGPGELFF